This T cell receptor (beta chain) is drawn from a study of OX40 agonist ivuxolimab in advanced cancers. This clone was counted once. TCRdb's copy holds only in-frame clones and misses some; the assay was immunoSEQ multiplex PCR. The sample has tens of thousands of clones, 82% seen once; the top ten hold about 0.42%. The V end lost 5 bases, the J end lost 4 bases, and 11 bases lay between the germline ends. Germline V CDR1 and CDR2: LNHDA, SQIVND (reference sequence). CDR3 length: 14 amino acids. The TCR originated in an adult with an advanced solid tumor such as melanoma, head and neck, liver or kidney cancer. The chain links TRBV19 to TRBJ2-2; D gene unclear. The source material was CD4+ or CD8+ T cells sorted from blood, sampled in a trial of the OX40 agonist ivuxolimab. CDR3 loop: CASSQGLSTGELFF. The CDR3, as DNA: TGTGCCAGTAGTCAAGGTCTAAGCACCGGGGAGCTGTTTTTT. The full variable domain, rest sourced from reference TRBV19 and TRBJ2-2, is DGGITQSPKYLFRKEGQNVTLSCEQNLNHDAMYWYRQDPGQGLRLIYYSQIVNDFQKGDIAEGYSVSREKKESFPLTVTSAQKNPTAFYLCASSQGLSTGELFFGEGSRLTVL.